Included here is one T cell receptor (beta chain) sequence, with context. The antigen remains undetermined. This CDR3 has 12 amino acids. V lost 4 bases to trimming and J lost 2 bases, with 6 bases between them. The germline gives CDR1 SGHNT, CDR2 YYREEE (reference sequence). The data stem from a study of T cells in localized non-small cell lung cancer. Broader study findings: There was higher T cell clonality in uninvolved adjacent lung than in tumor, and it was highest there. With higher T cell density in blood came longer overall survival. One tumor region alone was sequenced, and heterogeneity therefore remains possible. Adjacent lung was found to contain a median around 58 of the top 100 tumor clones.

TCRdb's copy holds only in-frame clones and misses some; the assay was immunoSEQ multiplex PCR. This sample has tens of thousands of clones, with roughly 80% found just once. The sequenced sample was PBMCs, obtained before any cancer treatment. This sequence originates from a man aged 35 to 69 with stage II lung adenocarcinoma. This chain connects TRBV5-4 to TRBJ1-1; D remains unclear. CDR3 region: CASSPYNTEAFF. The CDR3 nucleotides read TGTGCCAGCAGCCCTTACAACACTGAAGCTTTCTTT.